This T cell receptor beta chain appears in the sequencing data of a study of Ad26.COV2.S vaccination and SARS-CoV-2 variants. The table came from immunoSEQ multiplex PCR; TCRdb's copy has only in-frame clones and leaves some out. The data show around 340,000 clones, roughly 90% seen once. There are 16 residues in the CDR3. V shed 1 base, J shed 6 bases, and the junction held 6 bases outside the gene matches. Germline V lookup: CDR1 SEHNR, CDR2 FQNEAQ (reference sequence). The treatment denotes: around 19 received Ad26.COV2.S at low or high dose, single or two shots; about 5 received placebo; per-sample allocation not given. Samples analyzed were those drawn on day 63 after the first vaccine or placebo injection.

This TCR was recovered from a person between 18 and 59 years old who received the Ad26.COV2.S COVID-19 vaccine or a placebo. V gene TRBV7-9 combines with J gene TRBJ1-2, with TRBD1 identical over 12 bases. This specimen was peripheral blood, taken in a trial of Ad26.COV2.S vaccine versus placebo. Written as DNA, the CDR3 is TGTGCCAGCAGCTTAGGTGCGGGACAGGGGGCAAATGGCTACACCTTC. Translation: CASSLGAGQGANGYTF.